This T cell receptor (beta chain) was identified in a study of blood T cell repertoires in COVID-19. Study-level background: In each case, the material was cDNA or gDNA derived from T cells, B-cell-depleted T cells, or PBMCs.

CDR1 MNHEY and CDR2 SMNVEV come from the germline V gene (reference sequence). The CDR3 totals 14 residues. V lost 3 bases, J lost 4 bases, and 10 bases lay in between. Sequencing was performed with immunoSEQ multiplex PCR; in TCRdb, only in-frame clones are kept and a portion is missing. This repertoire shows 130,000 to 150,000 clones, approximately 91% found once; its top ten account for about 1.7%. The sequenced sample consisted of peripheral blood. This clonotype was sampled from a man aged 70-80 years with acute or convalescent COVID-19. This chain joins TRBV27 and TRBJ1-5, with unresolved D. CDR3 bases: TGTGCCAGCAGTTTGTACGGGGTTAATCAGCCCCAGCATTTT. It codes for CASSLYGVNQPQHF.